This T cell receptor delta chain was profiled in a study of gamma delta lymphoproliferative disorders and STAT genes. Study-level information: Gamma-chain libraries were built from at least 50 ng of genomic DNA with the LymphoTrack Dx TCRG Assay. For the delta chain, EuroClonality-NGS standard procedure was applied.

TCRdb re-processed the multiplex PCR reads using CATT. Of fewer than 2,000 delta-chain clones in the sample, roughly 1.3% were seen once. The receptor sequences were amplified from genomic DNA of peripheral blood mononuclear cells. V lost 7 bases and J lost 0; bases outside the gene matches: 9. The CDR3 spans 15 residues. Germline lookup yields CDR1 GEAIGNYY and CDR2 EKD. This clone is medium-sized within its sample. This likely came from a read error, as a far larger clone is one base away. Within the sample, other DNA sequences also encode this same CDR3. The sample comprised blood. The source is a human donor in good health. The chain links TRDV2 to TRDJ1, with TRDD3 matching 8 bases. The DNA of the CDR3 is TGTGCCTGCGACCAACTGGGGGGCTACACCGATAAACTCATCTTT. Amino acids: CACDQLGGYTDKLIF.